This T cell receptor beta chain originates from a study of blood T cell repertoires in COVID-19. Turning to the study itself: Sites across the United States, Italy and Spain contributed samples from acute and convalescent COVID-19. Sample material is recorded as cDNA or gDNA derived from T cells, B-cell-depleted T cells, or PBMCs.

In the authors' methods: It was from reference gene primer amplification that nucleated cell counts were estimated. Generated by immunoSEQ multiplex PCR, the TCRdb table keeps only in-frame clones and is missing some. That table supplies the V and J calls and clone size; D and trimming were determined from the DNA. Of tens of thousands of clones in the sample, about 88% were seen once. V shed 2 bases and J 6 bases; nucleotides not matched to a gene: 5. This CDR3 is built from 14 residues. The germline V gene has CDR1 SGHRS and CDR2 YFSETQ. The sample taken for sequencing was peripheral blood. The chain recombines TRBV5-1 with TRBJ2-3; 8 nucleotides agree with TRBD2. This receptor was obtained from a man older than 75 with acute or convalescent COVID-19. CDR3 region: CASSFGLASDTQYF. The CDR3 nucleotides read TGCGCCAGCAGCTTTGGACTAGCATCCGATACGCAGTATTTT.